One T cell receptor (beta chain) is described in this entry. Its target is not known. The data belong to a study of cytomegalovirus exposure and HLA in healthy donors. A multiplex PCR was run with 60 Vbeta primers and 13 Jbeta primers. Clones were sequenced by immunoSEQ multiplex PCR, and TCRdb holds only the in-frame ones, with some missing. The sample includes over 100,000 clones, approximately 80% of them seen just once. V dropped 5 bases and J dropped 7; count of bases not matched to a gene: 4. Germline V lookup: CDR1 SGHNT, CDR2 YYREEE (reference sequence). The CDR3 length is 14 residues. Findings of the study overall: As was reported, the classifier diagnosed cytomegalovirus status with high specificity and sensitivity.

The genes are TRBV5-4 and TRBJ1-6, with 9 bases that match TRBD1. The source material was PBMCs. This receptor was obtained from a female donor in good health and CMV-seronegative. The CDR3 sequence: CASRPGTGNSPLHF. In DNA form, the CDR3 reads TGTGCCAGCAGGCCCGGGACAGGGAATTCACCCCTCCACTTT.